Below, 20 T cell receptor beta chains from the same sample are listed, as sequenced in a study of tissue T cells after allogeneic stem cell transplantation. Repertoires were generated with immunoSEQ multiplex PCR, while TCRdb's copy carries only in-frame clones and drops some. The sample holds 6,500 to 7,000 clones, 50% seen once. Time point reported: mouse harvest day 7 after allogeneic transplant. Tail vein injection delivered 10^7 T-cell-depleted bone marrow cells and 10^6 splenic CD5+ T cells. Sequenced: gut tissue. These receptors all come from a female BALB/c mouse given C57BL/6 T cells with graft-versus-host disease after an allogeneic hematopoietic cell transplant.

In this sample, this clone turned up a few times. The gene names here belong to mouse. The CDR3 end lies 1 residue beyond the end of the read and is filled in from the germline J gene. The chain employs TRBV3 and TRBJ2-2; the D gene is possibly TRBD2 (6 bases). Trimming took 2 bases from V and 1 from J, leaving 8 bases between them. Looked up from germline, CDR1 is SNHLY and CDR2 is FYNGKV (reference sequence). This CDR3 has 15 amino acids. This CDR3 reads CASSLILGNTGQLYF. CDR3 DNA (partial): TGTGCCAGCAGCTTAATACTGGGAAACACCGGGCAGCTCTAC.

Only a few counts were recorded for this clone. Genes and germline come from the mouse. The read terminates 1 residue ahead of where the CDR3 ends, so the germline J gene completes it. This chain joins TRBV23 and TRBJ2-3; the D call TRBD2 from the table was never checked on the DNA. Per the germline V gene, CDR1 is KGHTA and CDR2 is FQNQQP. The length of the CDR3 is 18 residues. The CDR3 bases that were read are TGCTCCAGCAGTCTCGGGACTGGGGGGGGGAAGGGTGCAGAAACGCTGTAT. Translation: CSSSLGTGGGKGAETLY. The entire CDR3 sequence reads CSSSLGTGGGKGAETLYF.

Notes on this clone: Mouse gene names and germline throughout. The DNA ends 1 residue before the CDR3 does, and the rest of the CDR3 is filled in from the germline J gene. The chain combines TRBV15 with TRBJ1-2, with D hard to call. V lost 0 bases, J lost 0 bases, and 5 bases lay in between. CDR1 and CDR2 (germline): SGHND, FRSKSL. This CDR3 spans 14 amino acids. The covered CDR3 bases are TGTGCCAGCAGTTTAGCGCCAGCAAACTCCGACTACACC. Protein: CASSLAPANSDYT. The CDR3 as a whole reads CASSLAPANSDYTF. Based on the CDR3 plus reference TRBV15 and TRBJ1-2, the full variable domain is DAGVTQTPRHEVAEKGQTIILKCEPVSGHNDLFWYRQTKIQGLELLSYFRSKSLMEDGGAFKDRFKAEMLNSSFSTLKIQPTEPKDSAVYLCASSLAPANSDYTFGSGTRLLVI.

On this clone itself: Any gene name here is a mouse gene name. The CDR3 is cut off 1 residue early in the read; its end comes from the germline J gene. The chain is built from TRBV12-2 and TRBJ2-7, with 10 bases identical to TRBD2. The V segment lost 0 bases and the J segment 3 bases; nucleotides outside the gene matches: 1. CDR3 length: 14 residues. From germline, CDR1 is SGHLS and CDR2 HYDKME. The DNA read from the CDR3 is TGTGCCAGCTCTCTCGGACTGGGGGTCTATGAACAGTAC. Its translation: CASSLGLGVYEQY. The entire CDR3 protein reads CASSLGLGVYEQYF.

Of note for this clone: All gene names here are mouse names. The read falls 1 residue short of the CDR3 end, and the missing part is taken from the germline J gene. The V gene is TRBV12-1, the J gene TRBJ1-2; D remains unclear. V lost 0 bases and J lost 6, with 7 bases in between. This CDR3 is built from 12 residues. Germline CDR1 and CDR2: SGHSN and HYEKVE. The CDR3 region is CASSLAMTDYTF. The part of the CDR3 DNA that was read is TGTGCCAGCTCTCTCGCCATGACCGACTACACC.

About this clone: Germline and genes: mouse. The CDR3 end lies 1 residue beyond the end of the read and is filled in from the germline J gene. This rearrangement joins TRBV16 to TRBJ1-1; D not certain. Germline V gene lookup returns CDR1 SGHSA and CDR2 FRNQAP. The CDR3 totals 13 residues. The V gene lost 0 bases and the J gene lost 5 bases, with 7 bases spanning the gap. The CDR3 bases that were read are TGTGCAAGCAGCTTAGACGCCGGGACAGAAGTCTTC. Protein: CASSLDAGTEVF. The whole CDR3 sequence reads CASSLDAGTEVFF.

With respect to this clone: Gene names denote mouse genes. The read ends 1 residue before the CDR3 terminus; that terminus is restored from the germline J gene. V usage is TRBV31 and J usage is TRBJ1-3, with a weak D call TRBD1 (6 bases). Germline values: CDR1 GKSSPN, CDR2 SITVG. V was shortened by 5 bases and J by 0 bases, with 8 bases between the two germline ends. The CDR3 covers 13 residues. CDR3 DNA, as far as it was read: TGTGCCTGGGGACAGAATTCTGGAAATACGCTCTAT. This sequence encodes CAWGQNSGNTLY. The full CDR3 sequence reads CAWGQNSGNTLYF.

This clone came up once. Mouse names are used for the genes. The read gets to within 1 residue of the CDR3 end, and the germline J gene fills in the rest. The genes are TRBV23 and TRBJ1-1; the table names TRBD1, a call not compared with the DNA. This CDR3 region has 14 residues. Germline V gives CDR1 KGHTA, CDR2 FQNQQP. CDR3 residues: CSSSIRDRATEVFF. CDR3 DNA, as far as it was read: TGCTCCAGCAGTATCCGGGACAGGGCCACAGAAGTCTTC.

A word on this clone: Genes and germline come from the mouse. The CDR3 extends 1 residue past the end of the read, so its final part is completed from the germline J gene. The rearrangement joins TRBV16 to TRBJ2-5, with D tentatively TRBD2 (6 bases). The length of the CDR3 is 13 residues. Germline loops: CDR1 SGHSA, CDR2 FRNQAP. Trimming removed 4 bases at V and 1 base at J, with 6 bases between. The part of the CDR3 DNA that was read is TGTGCAAGCAGCTGGGGGGACCAAGACACCCAGTAC. Protein: CASSWGDQDTQY. The CDR3 in full is CASSWGDQDTQYF. The complete variable domain, with remaining parts taken from reference TRBV16 and TRBJ2-5, reads NAGVIQTPRHKVTGKGQEATLWCEPISGHSAVFWYRQTIVQGLEFLTYFRNQAPIDDSGMPKERFSAQMPNQSHSTLKIQSTQPQDSAVYLCASSWGDQDTQYFGPGTRLLVL.

As for this clone: Here the gene names and germline are mouse. The CDR3 end lies 1 residue beyond the end of the read and is filled in from the germline J gene. J is TRBJ1-1 and V is TRBV3; 7 positions agree with TRBD1. With 2 bases clipped from V and 0 bases from J, the junction kept 0 bases outside the gene matches. This CDR3 spans 14 amino acids. CDR1 and CDR2 from the germline V gene are SNHLY and FYNGKV (reference sequence). The CDR3 sequence is CASSLQGANTEVFF. The sequenced part of the CDR3 DNA is TGTGCCAGCAGCTTACAGGGGGCAAACACAGAAGTCTTC.

Notes on this clone: Gene names denote mouse genes. The sequenced fragment ends 1 residue before the CDR3 boundary, so the rest is inferred from the germline J gene. The rearrangement joins TRBV12-1 to TRBJ2-3; 8 bases fit TRBD2. CDR1 SGHSN and CDR2 HYEKVE come from the germline V gene. The V segment lost 0 bases and the J segment 6 bases; nucleotides outside the gene matches: 4. The CDR3 totals 14 residues. CDR3 sequence: CASSLDGGAETLYF. Partial CDR3 DNA: TGTGCCAGCTCTCTCGACGGGGGGGCGGAAACGCTGTAT.

Comments on this clone: Gene names follow the mouse nomenclature. Read sequence stops 1 residue before the CDR3 end, and the germline J gene provides the missing end. The chain carries TRBV26 and TRBJ2-4, with D perhaps assigned TRBD1 or TRBD2 (5 bases each). Germline assignment: CDR1 KGHPV and CDR2 FQNQEV (reference sequence). This CDR3 spans 14 amino acids. V was pared by 6 bases and J by 0 bases, with 10 bases between. CDR3 DNA, as far as it was read: TGTGCCAGCAGCGGGACCCCTAGTCAAAACACCTTGTAC. It encodes CASSGTPSQNTLY. In full, the CDR3 reads CASSGTPSQNTLYF.

A single count supports this clone. Germline and genes: mouse. Read data end 1 residue before the CDR3 end; the end is taken from the germline J gene. The chain carries TRBV26 and TRBJ1-1; possibly TRBD1 for D (5 bases). Trimming cost V 0 bases and J 8 bases, with 7 bases left between them. Germline values: CDR1 KGHPV, CDR2 FQNQEV (reference sequence). The CDR3 consists of 12 residues. CDR3 sequence: CASSLSGEEVFF. The DNA read from the CDR3 is TGTGCCAGCAGTCTGTCAGGGGAGGAAGTCTTC. The entire variable domain, with the rest obtained from reference TRBV26 and TRBJ1-1, is as follows: NSKVIQTPRYLVKGQGQKAKMRCIPEKGHPVVFWYQQNKNNEFKFLINFQNQEVLQQIDMTEKRFSAECPSNSPCSLEIQSSEAGDSALYLCASSLSGEEVFFGKGTRLTVV.

This clone turned up a few times. Germline and genes here are mouse. The observed sequence ends 1 residue before the CDR3 terminus, with the missing tail filled in from the germline J gene. In the same sample, other DNA sequences code for this CDR3. The gene calls are TRBV26 and TRBJ2-1; D is possibly TRBD2 (6 bases). From germline, CDR1 is KGHPV and CDR2 FQNQEV (reference sequence). This CDR3 has 13 residues. With 4 bases removed from V and 4 bases from J, the gap between germline ends came to 8 bases. The sequenced part of the CDR3 DNA is TGTGCCAGCAGTCCGGGACTTTATGCTGAGCAGTTC. Translation: CASSPGLYAEQF. In full, the CDR3 reads CASSPGLYAEQFF. Full variable domain (remainder filled in from reference TRBV26 and TRBJ2-1): NSKVIQTPRYLVKGQGQKAKMRCIPEKGHPVVFWYQQNKNNEFKFLINFQNQEVLQQIDMTEKRFSAECPSNSPCSLEIQSSEAGDSALYLCASSPGLYAEQFFGPGTRLTVL.

About this clone itself: The gene names here belong to mouse. The read halts 1 residue ahead of the CDR3 end, with the missing end drawn from the germline J gene. This chain joins TRBV15 and TRBJ2-7; 10 nucleotides line up with TRBD2. J lost 6 bases, V lost 5 bases, and 7 bases had no gene match. Per germline, CDR1 SGHND and CDR2 FRSKSL. CDR3 size: 14 residues. CDR3 loop: CASSPGGARVEQYF. The sequenced part of the CDR3 DNA is TGTGCCAGCAGTCCTGGGGGGGCGCGGGTTGAACAGTAC.

Of note for this clone: These gene names are mouse names. The CDR3 reads CASSQDGGAGNTLYF. The covered CDR3 bases are TGTGCCAGCAGCCAAGACGGGGGAGCTGGAAATACGCTCTAT. The V and J genes are TRBV2 and TRBJ1-3; a possible D gene is TRBD1 (5 bases). From the germline J gene comes the end of the CDR3, since the read stops 1 residue before it. The germline V and J ends were trimmed by 0 bases and 2 bases, with 8 bases remaining between them. This CDR3 has 15 amino acids. CDR1 LGHNA and CDR2 YSYQKL come from the germline V gene.

To note about this clone: All gene names here are mouse names. The observed sequence ends 1 residue before the CDR3 terminus, with the missing tail filled in from the germline J gene. The sample has other DNA sequences that encode this CDR3 too. The V gene is TRBV26, the J gene TRBJ2-3; 9 nucleotides agree with TRBD2. Germline CDR1 KGHPV, CDR2 FQNQEV (reference sequence). The CDR3 length is 17 residues. V was clipped by 0 bases and J by 3 bases; unmatched bases: 7. CDR3 protein: CASSLSWGGGGAETLYF. CDR3 DNA (partial): TGTGCCAGCAGTCTGTCCTGGGGGGGAGGGGGGGCAGAAACGCTGTAT.

As to this clone: Any gene name here is a mouse gene name. The CDR3 DNA, read in part, is TGTGCCAGCTCTCTCGGAGGGGCAAACACAGAAGTCTTC. The encoded protein is CASSLGGANTEVF. The CDR3 as a whole reads CASSLGGANTEVFF. This chain links TRBV12-2 with TRBJ1-1; TRBD1 is a possible D gene (5 bases). The sequence runs out 1 residue before the end of the CDR3; the remainder is reconstructed from the germline J gene. CDR1 SGHLS and CDR2 HYDKME come from the germline V gene. The germline V and J ends were trimmed by 0 bases and 0 bases, with 7 bases remaining between them. The CDR3 loop spans 14 amino acids.

This clone was counted once. Germline and genes here are mouse. The CDR3 is cut off 1 residue early in the read; its end comes from the germline J gene. The chain uses TRBV13-3 and TRBJ2-5; unclear D gene. CDR3 length: 11 residues. The germline V and J ends were trimmed by 3 bases and 3 bases, with 2 bases remaining between them. Germline lookup yields CDR1 NNHDY and CDR2 SYVADS. The CDR3 spells CASSAQDTQYF. The CDR3 DNA, read in part, is TGTGCCAGCAGTGCTCAAGACACCCAGTAC.

Sample share makes this clone medium-sized. Genes and germline come from the mouse. With the read ending 1 residue before the CDR3 end, the germline J gene is used to fill in that end. This sequence joins TRBV19 and TRBJ2-1; possible D gene TRBD1, 5 bases. The CDR3 is made up of 14 amino acids. From germline, CDR1 is FNHDT and CDR2 SITEND (reference sequence). Trimming shortened V by 2 bases and J by 1 base, and 7 bases separated the two germline ends. Partial CDR3 DNA: TGTGCCAGCAGTATGTCAGGGAACTATGCTGAGCAGTTC. Translating it yields CASSMSGNYAEQF. From start to end, the CDR3 is CASSMSGNYAEQFF.